Shown below are 16 T cell receptor beta chains from a single sample sequenced in a study of T cell repertoires in cytomegalovirus infection (dated 2019 in TCRdb). Sequencing used an Illumina HiSeq 1500. TCRdb redid the processing of the public reads, applying fastp at Q25 and MiXCR, and retained in-frame beta chains. One record per CDR3 amino acid sequence lists the most common genes and DNA. The sample table contains under 600,000 distinct CDR3 sequences; only one count was recorded for 15% to 20% of them. The ten largest clones add up to roughly a quarter of the sample. The material sequenced was CD8+ T cells from PBMCs. The receptors were sampled from a human donor in good health (CMV status not recorded). Some clones in this sample may be carry-over from other donors' samples.

The chain joins TRBV5-5 to TRBJ2-7; D possibly matches TRBD1 or TRBD2 (5 bases each). The germline V gene has CDR1 SGHKS and CDR2 YYEKEE (reference sequence). The CDR3 is 15 residues long. V lost 4 bases and J lost 2, with 16 bases in between. CDR3 amino acids: CASSLADSTPYEQYF. DNA for the CDR3: TGTGCCAGCAGCCTAGCAGACAGTACCCCCTACGAGCAGTACTTC. Full variable domain (outside the CDR3, taken from reference TRBV5-5 and TRBJ2-7): DAGVTQSPTHLIKTRGQQVTLRCSPISGHKSVSWYQQVLGQGPQFIFQYYEKEERGRGNFPDRFSARQFPNYSSELNVNALLLGDSALYLCASSLADSTPYEQYFGPGTRLTVT.

In this sample, this clonotype turned up a few times. The chain is built from TRBV3-1 and TRBJ1-2, with unresolved D. Between the trimmed V and J ends, which lost 2 bases and 0 bases, there was a span of 13 bases. Germline CDR1 and CDR2: LGHDT and YNNKEL (reference sequence). The CDR3 is made up of 16 amino acids. CDR3 in amino acids: CASSQPLDQTNYGYTF. In nucleotides, the CDR3 is TGTGCCAGCAGCCAACCTTTAGACCAGACTAACTATGGCTACACCTTC.

The table lists this clonotype with many counts. The chain recombines TRBV27 with TRBJ1-5; D perhaps matches TRBD1 (5 bases). V was shortened by 10 bases and J by 1 base, with 11 bases between the two germline ends. Germline assignment: CDR1 MNHEY and CDR2 SMNVEV (reference sequence). The CDR3 covers 13 residues. CDR3 nucleotides: TGTGCCACCGGTTGGGACAGCAATCAGCCCCAGCATTTT. Amino acids: CATGWDSNQPQHF.

In this sample, this clonotype turned up a few times. V and J are TRBV5-5 and TRBJ2-1, with 11 bases fitting TRBD2. The germline V gene encodes CDR1 SGHKS and CDR2 YYEKEE (reference sequence). The length of the CDR3 is 17 residues. V gave up 5 bases and J gave up 5 bases; unmatched junction bases: 12. In DNA form, the CDR3 reads TGTGCCAGCAGGCATCACTACACTAGCGGGGGAAACAATGAGCAGTTCTTC. As protein: CASRHHYTSGGNNEQFF.

This clonotype was detected many times. This sequence joins TRBV7-8 and TRBJ1-2; weak D call: TRBD1 (5 bases). The V gene's germline CDR1 is SGHVS and CDR2 FQNEAQ. The CDR3 is made up of 16 amino acids. Trimming took 1 base from V and 2 from J, leaving 14 bases between them. DNA of the CDR3: TGTGCCAGCAGCTTAGGGCTGGAGGGGCCGAACTATGGCTACACCTTC. Its translation: CASSLGLEGPNYGYTF. The variable domain in full, completed from reference TRBV7-8 and TRBJ1-2, reads GAGVSQSPRYKVAKRGQDVALRCDPISGHVSLFWYQQALGQGPEFLTYFQNEAQLDKSGLPSDRFFAERPEGSVSTLKIQRTQQEDSAVYLCASSLGLEGPNYGYTFGSGTRLTVV.

This clonotype has a handful of counts. The chain combines TRBV6-6 with TRBJ1-1; D not certain. The CDR3 spans 15 residues. Germline-derived CDR1 and CDR2 are MNHNY and SVGAGI (reference sequence). The V and J ends lost 1 base and 0 bases respectively, with 9 bases between them. CDR3 nucleotide sequence: TGTGCCAGCAGTTACTTGAGAGCCTTGAACACTGAAGCTTTCTTT. This encodes CASSYLRALNTEAFF.

The chain carries TRBV4-1 and TRBJ2-6; TRBD1 agrees at 12 bases. This CDR3 spans 19 amino acids. The trim removed 4 bases at V and 0 bases at J, leaving 7 bases unmatched. Per germline, CDR1 MGHRA and CDR2 YSYEKL. Here the CDR3 reads CASSLSGTGGLSGANVLTF. CDR3 coding DNA: TGCGCCAGCAGCCTCTCCGGGACAGGGGGCCTCTCTGGGGCCAACGTCCTGACTTTC.

The V and J genes are TRBV18 and TRBJ2-7; 7 bases line up with TRBD1. Looked up from germline, CDR1 is KGHSH and CDR2 is LQKENI. CDR3 length: 14 amino acids. V trimming: 2 bases; J trimming: 4 bases; junction bases outside the gene matches: 5. The CDR3 DNA follows: TGTGCCAGCTCACCAGGGACAGAACTTTACGAGCAGTACTTC. It specifies CASSPGTELYEQYF.

The chain uses TRBV3-1 and TRBJ2-7; 9 nucleotides agree with TRBD2. Looked up from germline, CDR1 is LGHDT and CDR2 is YNNKEL (reference sequence). The CDR3 has 15 amino acids. V shed 0 bases, J shed 4 bases, and the junction held 4 bases outside the gene matches. The CDR3 nucleotides read TGTGCCAGCAGCCAAGATCGACTAGCGGTTTACGAGCAGTACTTC. This translates into CASSQDRLAVYEQYF.

The genes are TRBV20-1 and TRBJ2-5, with D unclear. The CDR3 is made up of 11 amino acids. V lost 2 bases and J lost 2, with 3 bases in between. From germline, CDR1 is DFQATT and CDR2 SNEGSKA (reference sequence). CDR3 in DNA: TGCAGTGCTAGACCACAAGAGACCCAGTACTTC. Its protein product is CSARPQETQYF.

This rearrangement joins TRBV28 to TRBJ2-1; TRBD2 aligns across 8 bases. After removal of 6 bases from V and 3 bases from J, the junction contained 7 bases not matched to a gene. CDR1 MDHEN and CDR2 SYDVKM come from the germline V gene. The CDR3 loop spans 15 amino acids. This chain's CDR3 is CASSKRESYYNEQFF. The CDR3 nucleotides are TGTGCCAGCAGCAAGCGGGAGAGCTACTACAATGAGCAGTTCTTC.

This clonotype has a count of ten or more. The chain carries TRBV11-2 and TRBJ2-7; 8 nucleotides line up with TRBD1. CDR1 SGHAT and CDR2 FQNNGV come from the germline V gene. The CDR3 loop spans 14 amino acids. V shed 4 bases, J shed 3 bases, and the junction held 5 bases outside the gene matches. CDR3 amino acids: CASSSRDRIYEQYF. CDR3 nucleotides: TGTGCCAGCAGCTCCCGGGACAGGATCTACGAGCAGTACTTC.

This clonotype was counted many times. The V call is TRBV2, the J call TRBJ2-7; perhaps TRBD2 as D (6 bases). Looked up from germline, CDR1 is SNHLY and CDR2 is FYNNEI. Trimming removed 5 bases at V and 3 bases at J, with 8 bases between. The CDR3 covers 12 residues. The CDR3 loop is CASSRLVYEQYF. In nucleotides, the CDR3 is TGTGCCAGCAGTAGACTAGTCTACGAGCAGTACTTC.

This clonotype was seen ten or more times. The V gene is TRBV25-1, the J gene TRBJ1-1; no clear D gene. Germline CDR1 MGHDK, CDR2 SYGVNS. There are 10 residues in the CDR3. Trimming stripped 5 bases from V and 7 bases from J, with 5 bases between. The CDR3 DNA is TGTGCCAGCAGTAGTGGTGAAGCTTTCTTT. Residues: CASSSGEAFF.

In this sample, this clonotype turned up a few times. The chain carries TRBV6-5 and TRBJ1-2; D may be TRBD1 (6 bases). The germline V gene encodes CDR1 MNHEY and CDR2 SVGAGI. V was pared by 2 bases and J by 6 bases, with 13 bases between. CDR3 length: 14 residues. In DNA, the CDR3 is TGTGCCAGCAGTTACCAGGGGCCCTTCGATGGCTACACCTTC. This codes for CASSYQGPFDGYTF.

The sample holds many counts of this clonotype. The V and J genes are TRBV7-9 and TRBJ1-1; D remains unclear. Trimming stripped 8 bases from V and 1 base from J, with 8 bases between. Germline CDR1 is SEHNR and CDR2 is FQNEAQ (reference sequence). The CDR3 consists of 12 residues. The CDR3 nucleotides are TGTGCCAGCCGCCCTGGGAACACTGAAGCTTTCTTT. This codes for CASRPGNTEAFF.